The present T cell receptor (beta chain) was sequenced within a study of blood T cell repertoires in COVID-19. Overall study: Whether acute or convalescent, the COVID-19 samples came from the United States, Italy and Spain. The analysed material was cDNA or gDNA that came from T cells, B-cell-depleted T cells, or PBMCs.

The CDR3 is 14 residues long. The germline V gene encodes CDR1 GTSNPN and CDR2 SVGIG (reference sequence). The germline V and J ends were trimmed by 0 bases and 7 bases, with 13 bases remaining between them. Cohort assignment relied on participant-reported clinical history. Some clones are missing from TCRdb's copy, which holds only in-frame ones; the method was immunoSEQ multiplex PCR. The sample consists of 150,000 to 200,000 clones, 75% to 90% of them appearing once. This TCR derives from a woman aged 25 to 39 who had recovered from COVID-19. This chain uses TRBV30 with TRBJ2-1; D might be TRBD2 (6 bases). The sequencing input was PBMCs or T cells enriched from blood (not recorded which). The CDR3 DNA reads TGTGCCTGGAGTGTTCGGCTAGCGAGGAATGAGCAGTTCTTC. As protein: CAWSVRLARNEQFF.